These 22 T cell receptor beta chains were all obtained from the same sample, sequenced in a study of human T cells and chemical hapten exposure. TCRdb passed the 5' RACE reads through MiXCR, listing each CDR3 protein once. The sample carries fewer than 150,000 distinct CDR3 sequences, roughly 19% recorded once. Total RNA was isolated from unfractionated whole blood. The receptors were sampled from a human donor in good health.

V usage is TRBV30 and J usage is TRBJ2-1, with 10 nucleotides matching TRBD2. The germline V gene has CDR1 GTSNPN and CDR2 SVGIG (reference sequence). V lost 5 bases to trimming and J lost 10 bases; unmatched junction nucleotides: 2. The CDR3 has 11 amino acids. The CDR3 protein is CAWGGLAEQFF. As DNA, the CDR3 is TGTGCCTGGGGGGGACTAGCGGAGCAGTTCTTC.

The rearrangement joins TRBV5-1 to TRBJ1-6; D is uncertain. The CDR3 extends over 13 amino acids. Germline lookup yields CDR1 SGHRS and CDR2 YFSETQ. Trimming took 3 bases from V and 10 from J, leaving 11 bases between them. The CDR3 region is CASSSSFGSPLHF. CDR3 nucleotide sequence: TGCGCCAGCAGCTCCTCGTTCGGATCACCCCTCCACTTT.

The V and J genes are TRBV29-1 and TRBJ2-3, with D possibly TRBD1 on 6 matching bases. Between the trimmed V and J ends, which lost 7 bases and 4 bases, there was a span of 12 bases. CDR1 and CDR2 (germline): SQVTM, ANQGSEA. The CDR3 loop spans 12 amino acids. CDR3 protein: CSGGGIADTQYF. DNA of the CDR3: TGCAGCGGAGGGGGAATCGCAGATACGCAGTATTTT.

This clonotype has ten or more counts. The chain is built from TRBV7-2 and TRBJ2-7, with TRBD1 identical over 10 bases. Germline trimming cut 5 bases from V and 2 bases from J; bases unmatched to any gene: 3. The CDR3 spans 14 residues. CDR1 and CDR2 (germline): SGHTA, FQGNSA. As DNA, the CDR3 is TGTGCCAGCAGCCGGGACAGGGGCACCTACGAGCAGTACTTC. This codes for CASSRDRGTYEQYF.

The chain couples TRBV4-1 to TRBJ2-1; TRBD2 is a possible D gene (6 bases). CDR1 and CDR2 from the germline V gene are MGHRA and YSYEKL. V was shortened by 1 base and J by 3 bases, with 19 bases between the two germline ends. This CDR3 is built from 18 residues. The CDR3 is CASSQAPRGGSDYNEQFF. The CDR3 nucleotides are TGCGCCAGCAGCCAAGCCCCCCGTGGGGGGAGTGACTACAATGAGCAGTTCTTC.

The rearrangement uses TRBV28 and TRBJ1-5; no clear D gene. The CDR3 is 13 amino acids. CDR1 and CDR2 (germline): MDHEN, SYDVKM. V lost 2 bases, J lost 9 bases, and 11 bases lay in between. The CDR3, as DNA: TGTGCCAGCAGTTTACTGGATGCTAGGCCCCAGCATTTT. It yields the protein CASSLLDARPQHF.

The CDR3 sequence: CASSPGLAGAGDTQYF. In DNA form, the CDR3 reads TGTGCCAGCAGCCCCGGACTAGCGGGAGCGGGAGATACGCAGTATTTT. This rearrangement joins TRBV4-2 to TRBJ2-3, with 13 positions matching TRBD2. This CDR3 contains 16 residues. The germline V gene encodes CDR1 LGHNA and CDR2 YNFKEQ. The V gene end was trimmed by 4 bases and the J gene end by 5 bases; junction bases not matched to a gene: 6.

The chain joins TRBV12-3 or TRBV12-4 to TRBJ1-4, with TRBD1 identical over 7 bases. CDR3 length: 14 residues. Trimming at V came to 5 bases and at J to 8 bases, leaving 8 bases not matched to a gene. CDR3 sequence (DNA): TGTGCCAGCAGTCTTAGGACAGGCGGCGAAAAACTGTTTTTT. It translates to CASSLRTGGEKLFF.

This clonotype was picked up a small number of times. In DNA form, the CDR3 reads TGTGCCAGCTTAACGACTAGCGGCCCCTACAATGAGCAGTTCTTC. Protein: CASLTTSGPYNEQFF. The chain carries TRBV12-3 or TRBV12-4 and TRBJ2-1, with TRBD2 matching over 9 bases. The CDR3 has 15 amino acids. J gave up 2 bases and V 8 bases, and 7 bases lay outside the gene matches.

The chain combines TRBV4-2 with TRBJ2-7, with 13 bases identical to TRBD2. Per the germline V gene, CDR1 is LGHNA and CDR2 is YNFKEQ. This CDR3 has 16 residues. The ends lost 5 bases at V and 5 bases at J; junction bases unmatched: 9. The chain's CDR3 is CASSLGLAGAYDEQYF. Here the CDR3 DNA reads TGTGCCAGCAGCTTAGGACTAGCGGGAGCTTACGACGAGCAGTACTTC.

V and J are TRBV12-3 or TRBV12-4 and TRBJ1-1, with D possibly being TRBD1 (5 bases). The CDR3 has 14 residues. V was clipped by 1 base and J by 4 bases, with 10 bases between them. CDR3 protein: CASSLVGGSTEAFF. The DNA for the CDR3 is TGTGCCAGCAGTTTAGTGGGGGGGAGCACTGAAGCTTTCTTT.

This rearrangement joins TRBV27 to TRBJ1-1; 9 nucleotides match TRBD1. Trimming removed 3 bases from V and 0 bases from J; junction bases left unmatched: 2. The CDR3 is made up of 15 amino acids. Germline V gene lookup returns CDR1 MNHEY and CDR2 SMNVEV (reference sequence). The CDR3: CASSFYRGLNTEAFF. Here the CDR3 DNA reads TGTGCCAGCAGTTTCTACAGGGGGCTGAACACTGAAGCTTTCTTT.

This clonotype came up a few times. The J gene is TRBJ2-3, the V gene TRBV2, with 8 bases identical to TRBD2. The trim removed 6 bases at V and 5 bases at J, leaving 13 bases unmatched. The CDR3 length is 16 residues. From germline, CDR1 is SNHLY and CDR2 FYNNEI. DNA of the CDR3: TGTGCCAGCAGACACCGGCCAGCGGGAGTGATAGATACGCAGTATTTT. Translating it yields CASRHRPAGVIDTQYF.

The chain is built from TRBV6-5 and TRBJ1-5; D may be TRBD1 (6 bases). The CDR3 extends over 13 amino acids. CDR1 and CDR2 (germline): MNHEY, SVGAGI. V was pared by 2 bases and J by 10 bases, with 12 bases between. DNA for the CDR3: TGTGCCAGCAGTTACCTTGGGGGCAGCCCCCAGCATTTT. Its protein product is CASSYLGGSPQHF.

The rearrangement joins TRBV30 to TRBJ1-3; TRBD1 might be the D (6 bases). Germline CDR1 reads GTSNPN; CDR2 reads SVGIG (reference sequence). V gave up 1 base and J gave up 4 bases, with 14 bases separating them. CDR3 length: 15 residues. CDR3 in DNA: TGTGCCTGGAGTGCGGGGGGCGCCGGCGGAAACACCATATATTTT. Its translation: CAWSAGGAGGNTIYF. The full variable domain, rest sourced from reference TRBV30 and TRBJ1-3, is SQTIHQWPATLVQPVGSPLSLECTVEGTSNPNLYWYRQAAGRGLQLLFYSVGIGQISSEVPQNLSASRPQDRQFILSSKKLLLSDSGFYLCAWSAGGAGGNTIYFGEGSWLTVV.

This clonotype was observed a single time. The CDR3 here is CASSGTRAGNQPQHF. The CDR3 DNA sequence: TGTGCCAGCAGTGGGACAAGGGCGGGCAATCAGCCCCAGCATTTT. This chain links TRBV2 with TRBJ1-5; tentatively, D is TRBD1 (5 bases). V was shortened by 4 bases and J by 2 bases, with 12 bases between the two germline ends. CDR3 length: 15 residues. The germline CDR1 and CDR2 sequences are SNHLY and FYNNEI.

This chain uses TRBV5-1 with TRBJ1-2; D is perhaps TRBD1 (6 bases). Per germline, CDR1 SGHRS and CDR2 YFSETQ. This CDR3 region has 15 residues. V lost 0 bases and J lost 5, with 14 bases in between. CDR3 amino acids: CASSLDGQNPYGYTF. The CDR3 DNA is TGCGCCAGCAGCTTGGACGGACAGAACCCGTATGGCTACACCTTC.

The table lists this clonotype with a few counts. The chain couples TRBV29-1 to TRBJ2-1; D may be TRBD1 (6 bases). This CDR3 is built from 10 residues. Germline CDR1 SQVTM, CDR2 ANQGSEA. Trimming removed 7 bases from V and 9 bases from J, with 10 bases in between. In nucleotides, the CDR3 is TGCAGCGCAGGGGTTTTTGAGCAGTTCTTC. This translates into CSAGVFEQFF.

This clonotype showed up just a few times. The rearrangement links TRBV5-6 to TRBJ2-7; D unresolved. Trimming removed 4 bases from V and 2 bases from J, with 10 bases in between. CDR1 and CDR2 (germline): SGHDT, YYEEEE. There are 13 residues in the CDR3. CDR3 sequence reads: CASSVPRTYEQYF. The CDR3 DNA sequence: TGTGCCAGCAGCGTCCCCAGGACCTACGAGCAGTACTTC.

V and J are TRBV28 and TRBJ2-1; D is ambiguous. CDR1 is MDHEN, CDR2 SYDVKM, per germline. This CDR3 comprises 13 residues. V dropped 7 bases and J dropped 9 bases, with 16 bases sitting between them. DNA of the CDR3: TGTGCCAGCAAGCAGCACGGGTCGGGTGAGCAGTTCTTC. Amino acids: CASKQHGSGEQFF.

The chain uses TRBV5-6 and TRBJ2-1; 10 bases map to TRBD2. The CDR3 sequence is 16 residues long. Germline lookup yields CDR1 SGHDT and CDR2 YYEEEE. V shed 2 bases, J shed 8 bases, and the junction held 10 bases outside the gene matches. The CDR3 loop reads CASSLNGLAGVYEQFF. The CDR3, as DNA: TGTGCCAGCAGCTTAAACGGCCTAGCGGGAGTCTATGAGCAGTTCTTC.

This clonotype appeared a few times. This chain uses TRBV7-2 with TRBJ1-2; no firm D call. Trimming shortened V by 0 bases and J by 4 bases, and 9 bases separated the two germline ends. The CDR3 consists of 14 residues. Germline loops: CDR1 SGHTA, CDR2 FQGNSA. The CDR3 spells CASSLAKGSYGYTF. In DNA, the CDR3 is TGTGCCAGCAGCTTAGCGAAAGGCAGCTATGGCTACACCTTC. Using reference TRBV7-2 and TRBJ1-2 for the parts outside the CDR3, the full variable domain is GAGVSQSPSNKVTEKGKDVELRCDPISGHTALYWYRQSLGQGLEFLIYFQGNSAPDKSGLPSDRFSAERTGGSVSTLTIQRTQQEDSAVYLCASSLAKGSYGYTFGSGTRLTVV.